This T cell receptor (beta chain) stems from a study of control samples from healthy donors and cancer patients. The repertoire was sequenced with immunoSEQ multiplex PCR; TCRdb's copy has only in-frame clones and lacks some. This table has about 150,000 clones, just over 85% appearing once. CDR1 SEHNR and CDR2 FQNEAQ come from the germline V gene (reference sequence). V gave up 2 bases and J gave up 4 bases, with 12 bases separating them. The CDR3 runs 15 residues. This clone occurred a few times. This clonotype was sampled from a young man in good health. This chain links TRBV7-9 with TRBJ2-1; D perhaps matches TRBD2 (5 bases). The specimen was blood. DNA for the CDR3: TGTGCCAGCAGCTTATTCTCTAGACTATACAATGAGCAGTTCTTC. It translates to CASSLFSRLYNEQFF.